Detailed here is one T cell receptor (beta chain). Its antigen is currently unknown. The read ends 3 residues before the CDR3 terminus; that terminus is restored from the germline J gene. The data belong to a study of Tregs in tolerant kidney transplant recipients. This CDR3 is built from 12 residues. CDR1 is SGHRS and CDR2 is YFSETQ in the germline V gene. Trimming stripped 7 bases from V and 6 bases from J, with 11 bases between. General observations from the study: Few patients were studied, so findings need validation in larger groups.

Data came from immunoSEQ multiplex PCR; TCRdb stores just in-frame clones and leaves some out. The repertoire table contains approximately 30,000 clones. The chain is built from TRBV5-1 and TRBJ2-1, with a weak D call TRBD2 (5 bases). The sample was CD8+ T cells from blood, taken before the transplant. This TCR derives from a human donor who received a combined kidney and bone marrow transplant. CDR3 region: CASAPLANEQFF. The covered CDR3 bases are TGCGCCAGCGCCCCGCTAGCCAATGAG.